This TCR beta chain was recorded in a study of cytotoxic CD8 clonotypes in ibrutinib-treated CLL. This clone was seen repeatedly, ten times or more. Its antigen is undetermined. The source of roughly 1.9 micrograms of genomic DNA for TCR beta libraries was cryopreserved PBMCs. Study-wide results and caveats: Clonality climbed at ibrutinib response, then dropped toward baseline at progression. Clonality was higher at baseline than in age-matched healthy donors and tracked circulating CD8+ T-cell counts.

Germline CDR1 is MNHEY and CDR2 is SMNVEV (reference sequence). The CDR3 spans 15 residues. V was cut by 3 bases and J by 0 bases, with 6 bases left in between. Target depth was 1 in 200,000 to 1 in 1 million T cells, about 10x per clonotype. Profiling relied on immunoSEQ multiplex PCR, and the TCRdb table lists in-frame clones only, not all of them. The table shows some 150,000 clones, with more than 75% occurring only once. The TCR comes from a human donor with chronic lymphocytic leukemia. The chain is built from TRBV27 and TRBJ1-6; D is uncertain. This sample comprised PBMCs, obtained after 24 months of ibrutinib treatment. The CDR3 region has the DNA TGTGCCAGCAGTTTGGGCAGCTCCTATAATTCACCCCTCCACTTT. Its translation: CASSLGSSYNSPLHF.